The 21 T cell receptor beta chains below all came from one sample that was sequenced in a study of cytomegalovirus exposure and HLA in healthy donors. Produced via immunoSEQ multiplex PCR; TCRdb's table is partial and in-frame only. The sample has approximately 120,000 clones, roughly 86% seen once. Sequencing input: PBMCs. The receptors here all came from a woman under 30 in good health and CMV-seronegative.

The rearrangement links TRBV15 to TRBJ1-5; D may be TRBD1 (6 bases). V was shortened by 0 bases and J by 9 bases, with 6 bases between the two germline ends. This CDR3 has 12 residues. Germline CDR1 reads LNHNV; CDR2 reads YYDKDF (reference sequence). The CDR3 sequence is CATSRDRGPQHF. The CDR3 DNA reads TGTGCCACCAGCAGAGACAGGGGGCCCCAGCATTTT. Drawing the rest from reference TRBV15 and TRBJ1-5, the complete variable domain is DAMVIQNPRYQVTQFGKPVTLSCSQTLNHNVMYWYQQKSSQAPKLLFHYYDKDFNNEADTPDNFQSRRPNTSFCFLDIRSPGLGDTAMYLCATSRDRGPQHFGDGTRLSIL.

The chain combines TRBV25-1 with TRBJ2-6; weak D call: TRBD1 (5 bases). The CDR3 is made up of 17 amino acids. Germline CDR1 reads MGHDK; CDR2 reads SYGVNS. The V end lost 5 bases, the J end lost 0 bases, and 14 bases lay between the germline ends. The CDR3 DNA is TGTGCCAGCAGTCTTGGGTCAGGGTTCTCTGGGGCCAACGTCCTGACTTTC. Protein sequence: CASSLGSGFSGANVLTF.

The chain couples TRBV14 to TRBJ2-3; 11 nucleotides align to TRBD2. V dropped 4 bases and J dropped 4; count of bases not matched to a gene: 22. The CDR3 has 21 amino acids. CDR1 is SGHDN, CDR2 FVKESK, per germline. CDR3 nucleotide sequence: TGTGCCAGCAGCCCAACCCTCGGGAGCCGACCGACTAGCGGGATCGCAGATACGCAGTATTTT. Protein sequence: CASSPTLGSRPTSGIADTQYF.

This sequence joins TRBV2 and TRBJ1-4, with a weak D call TRBD1 (5 bases). This CDR3 has 14 residues. Trimming left V 6 bases short and J 5 bases short, with 13 bases between. Per germline, CDR1 SNHLY and CDR2 FYNNEI. CDR3 coding DNA: TGTGCCAGCAGAGCAGGGCAGAGAAATGAAAAACTGTTTTTT. Translation: CASRAGQRNEKLFF.

The chain is built from TRBV28 and TRBJ1-1, with unresolved D. Per germline, CDR1 MDHEN and CDR2 SYDVKM. The CDR3 has 12 amino acids. V was pared by 6 bases and J by 1 base, with 6 bases between. CDR3 coding DNA: TGTGCCAGCAGACTTCAGAACACTGAAGCTTTCTTT. Its translation: CASRLQNTEAFF.

The chain is built from TRBV6-6 and TRBJ2-5; D is possibly TRBD2 (6 bases). The CDR3 is made up of 14 amino acids. V lost 3 bases, J lost 5 bases, and 13 bases lay in between. In germline, CDR1 is MNHNY, CDR2 SVGAGI (reference sequence). The CDR3 reads CASSYNGREETQYF. In nucleotides, the CDR3 is TGTGCCAGCAGTTATAACGGGAGAGAGGAGACCCAGTACTTC.

The gene calls are TRBV9 and TRBJ2-3, with 14 bases matching TRBD2. CDR3 length equals 18 residues. The V gene's germline CDR1 is SGDLS and CDR2 YYNGEE. With V trimmed by 0 bases and J by 4 bases, 7 bases remained unmatched. This CDR3 is CASSVAGLAGGGADTQYF. Here the CDR3 DNA reads TGTGCCAGCAGCGTAGCAGGACTAGCGGGAGGAGGAGCAGATACGCAGTATTTT.

The CDR3 is CASSSGQGGSNEKLFF. The DNA for the CDR3 is TGTGCCAGCAGTTCAGGACAGGGGGGCAGTAATGAAAAACTGTTTTTT. The genes are TRBV28 and TRBJ1-4; 10 nucleotides align to TRBD1. Germline-derived CDR1 and CDR2 are MDHEN and SYDVKM. V lost 4 bases and J lost 4; bases outside the gene matches: 6. This CDR3 region has 16 residues.

The J gene is TRBJ1-4, the V gene TRBV5-6, with a possible D match to TRBD1 (6 bases). Trimming pared 3 bases from V and 4 bases from J, leaving 10 bases between. This CDR3 contains 14 residues. The V gene's germline CDR1 is SGHDT and CDR2 YYEEEE. CDR3 coding DNA: TGTGCCAGCAGCTCTGGACAGATTAATGAAAAACTGTTTTTT. This translates into CASSSGQINEKLFF.

This chain's CDR3 is CASSQVKSSGANVLTF. The CDR3 region has the DNA TGCGCCAGCAGCCAAGTCAAGAGTTCTGGGGCCAACGTCCTGACTTTC. This rearrangement joins TRBV4-3 to TRBJ2-6; D is ambiguous. This CDR3 is built from 16 residues. Germline V gene lookup returns CDR1 LGHNA and CDR2 YSLEER. V was shortened by 1 base and J by 1 base, with 8 bases between the two germline ends.

This sequence joins TRBV27 and TRBJ2-7, with 7 bases identical to TRBD2. Per the germline V gene, CDR1 is MNHEY and CDR2 is SMNVEV (reference sequence). The CDR3 spans 16 residues. The junction had 10 bases not matched to a gene; V was cut back by 5 bases and J by 0 bases. CDR3 sequence reads: CASSQDASGLSYEQYF. The DNA of the CDR3 is TGTGCCAGCAGTCAGGACGCTAGCGGCCTCTCCTACGAGCAGTACTTC.

This chain uses TRBV4-2 with TRBJ1-2; possible D gene TRBD1, 5 bases. This CDR3 is 15 amino acids long. V was pared by 5 bases and J by 1 base, with 14 bases between. CDR1 LGHNA and CDR2 YNFKEQ come from the germline V gene. This CDR3 is CASSIAGTNNYGYTF. CDR3 DNA sequence: TGTGCCAGCAGCATCGCAGGGACTAATAACTATGGCTACACCTTC.

This clone was seen a single time. The chain is built from TRBV6-5 and TRBJ2-1, with 9 positions matching TRBD2. Trimming at V came to 6 bases and at J to 5 bases, leaving 5 bases not matched to a gene. The CDR3 extends over 14 amino acids. Per the germline V gene, CDR1 is MNHEY and CDR2 is SVGAGI. The CDR3 DNA reads as TGTGCCAGCAGCCGAAGACTAGCGGACAATGAGCAGTTCTTC. It translates to CASSRRLADNEQFF.

This chain connects TRBV28 to TRBJ2-7, with a possible D match to TRBD2 (6 bases). CDR3 length: 15 residues. V was pared by 8 bases and J by 2 bases, with 19 bases between. In germline, CDR1 is MDHEN, CDR2 SYDVKM. CDR3 sequence: CASPPMGGGPYEQYF. The CDR3 bases are TGTGCCAGCCCCCCTATGGGGGGAGGTCCCTACGAGCAGTACTTC.

J is TRBJ1-1 and V is TRBV2, with TRBD1 matching 9 bases. The germline V gene encodes CDR1 SNHLY and CDR2 FYNNEI. Trimming took 7 bases from V and 5 from J; bases not matched to a gene: 11. The CDR3 is 15 residues long. CDR3 sequence (DNA): TGTGCCAGCAACCACGAGAGGACAGGGGAAACTGAAGCTTTCTTT. Translated: CASNHERTGETEAFF. Drawing the rest from reference TRBV2 and TRBJ1-1, the complete variable domain is EPEVTQTPSHQVTQMGQEVILRCVPISNHLYFYWYRQILGQKVEFLVSFYNNEISEKSEIFDDQFSVERPDGSNFTLKIRSTKLEDSAMYFCASNHERTGETEAFFGQGTRLTVV.

This chain joins TRBV27 and TRBJ2-5, with 10 bases lining up with TRBD2. J gave up 1 base and V 0 bases, and 5 bases lay outside the gene matches. CDR3 length equals 17 residues. Germline V CDR1 and CDR2: MNHEY, SMNVEV (reference sequence). CDR3 sequence reads: CASSLSVLAGAQETQYF. DNA of the CDR3: TGTGCCAGCAGTTTATCGGTCCTAGCGGGGGCCCAAGAGACCCAGTACTTC.

The CDR3 region is CAISDGTVNYGYTF. The CDR3 bases are TGTGCCATCAGTGACGGGACAGTAAACTATGGCTACACCTTC. The V and J genes are TRBV10-3 and TRBJ1-2, with 7 bases aligning to TRBD1. CDR3 length: 14 residues. In germline, CDR1 is ENHRY, CDR2 SYGVKD. The V segment lost 3 bases and the J segment 2 bases; nucleotides outside the gene matches: 3.

V usage is TRBV7-9 and J usage is TRBJ2-5, with D possibly being TRBD1 (6 bases). Germline CDR1 reads SEHNR; CDR2 reads FQNEAQ (reference sequence). The V gene lost 6 bases and the J gene lost 4 bases, with 15 bases spanning the gap. This CDR3 is 14 amino acids long. The CDR3 bases are TGTGCCAGCAGGCAGCCAGGGGCTGGAGAGACCCAGTACTTC. Amino acid sequence: CASRQPGAGETQYF.

V and J are TRBV6-5 and TRBJ1-3, with TRBD1 matching over 7 bases. Germline CDR1 reads MNHEY; CDR2 reads SVGAGI. J was trimmed by 3 bases and V by 5 bases; bases with no gene match: 1. The CDR3 consists of 13 residues. CDR3 coding DNA: TGTGCCAGCAGTCGGACAGGTGGAAACACCATATATTTT. Encoded protein: CASSRTGGNTIYF.

This rearrangement joins TRBV7-2 to TRBJ1-1, with a possible D match to TRBD1 (5 bases). The germline V gene encodes CDR1 SGHTA and CDR2 FQGNSA. This CDR3 has 16 amino acids. V was clipped by 6 bases and J by 2 bases, with 19 bases between them. DNA for the CDR3: TGTGCCAGCAGACCCGACCTCCGACAGATCAACACTGAAGCTTTCTTT. It is translated as CASRPDLRQINTEAFF.

This clone was observed a few times. This chain links TRBV7-9 with TRBJ2-7; D is possibly TRBD1 (6 bases). V was shortened by 5 bases and J by 3 bases, with 14 bases between the two germline ends. Germline assignment: CDR1 SEHNR and CDR2 FQNEAQ (reference sequence). The CDR3 is 14 residues long. CDR3 loop: CASSGERQVYEQYF. CDR3 DNA: TGTGCCAGCAGCGGGGAGAGACAGGTCTACGAGCAGTACTTC.